These 20 T cell receptor beta chains were sequenced from one sample in a study of shared clonotypes between healthy human individuals (dated by TCRdb to the early 2020s). Library preparation used the immunoSEQ multiplex PCR assay. TCRdb carries this immuneACCESS record with in-frame sequences only. Its versions omit some clonotypes, under half of them owing to an unresolved V gene in the studies checked, with the rest unexplained. This sample holds approximately 340,000 clones; over 65% were observed only once. The leading ten clones occupy over 9% of the sample. Material: memory CD4+ T cells sorted from blood. Sample cell subset or site, as interpreted from the label and publication: CD45RA-negative fraction. Every receptor here comes from a man under 40 in good health.

As regards this clone: A far more abundant clone sits one base away, making this likely a read error. The rearrangement joins TRBV9 to TRBJ2-5; D gene unclear. From germline, CDR1 is SGDLS and CDR2 YYNGEE. Deletions cut 1 base from V and 5 bases from J, with 3 bases between. The CDR3 consists of 11 residues. CDR3 residues: CASSVRETQYF. Here the CDR3 DNA reads TGTGCCAGCAGCGTACGGGAGACCCAGTACTTC.

The chain links TRBV30 to TRBJ1-5; D not resolved. Between the trimmed V and J ends, which lost 2 bases and 2 bases, there was a span of 13 bases. There are 15 residues in the CDR3. The germline V gene has CDR1 GTSNPN and CDR2 SVGIG (reference sequence). CDR3 sequence: CAWSPTRTGNQPQHF. The CDR3 DNA reads TGTGCCTGGAGTCCCACCCGGACGGGCAATCAGCCCCAGCATTTT. The full variable domain, completed using reference TRBV30 and TRBJ1-5, is SQTIHQWPATLVQPVGSPLSLECTVEGTSNPNLYWYRQAAGRGLQLLFYSVGIGQISSEVPQNLSASRPQDRQFILSSKKLLLSDSGFYLCAWSPTRTGNQPQHFGDGTRLSIL.

On this clone itself: Sequence at one end of the junction differs from germline and may be a read error. The genes are TRBV7-7 and TRBJ2-5, with D possibly matching TRBD1 (6 bases). The CDR3 has 13 residues. CDR1 is SSHAT, CDR2 FNYEAQ, per germline (reference sequence). The CDR3, as DNA: TGTGCTAGCAGTAAGGACAGACAAGAGACCCAGTACTTC. Encoded protein: CASSKDRQETQYF.

CDR3 loop: CASSEGGTGANVLTF. The DNA for the CDR3 is TGTGCCAGCAGTGAAGGGGGAACTGGGGCCAACGTCCTGACTTTC. The J gene is TRBJ2-6, the V gene TRBV6-1, with D unclear. The V gene's germline CDR1 is MNHNS and CDR2 SASEGT. The V and J ends lost 1 base and 2 bases respectively, with 6 bases between them. This CDR3 comprises 15 residues.

This clone was observed a few times. The chain uses TRBV6-1 and TRBJ1-5; D unresolved. The germline V gene encodes CDR1 MNHNS and CDR2 SASEGT. The V and J ends lost 7 bases and 5 bases respectively, with 9 bases between them. The CDR3 is 12 residues long. The chain's CDR3 is CASTTPYQPQHF. The CDR3 bases are TGTGCCAGCACCACCCCCTATCAGCCCCAGCATTTT.

The chain carries TRBV7-9 and TRBJ1-2; TRBD1 matches at 11 bases. V shed 4 bases, J shed 5 bases, and the junction held 3 bases outside the gene matches. Germline CDR1 and CDR2: SEHNR and FQNEAQ (reference sequence). The CDR3 sequence is 14 residues long. The CDR3 bases are TGTGCCAGCAGCTCAGGACAGGGGGCTTATGGCTACACCTTC. The encoded protein is CASSSGQGAYGYTF. Full variable domain (rest looked up from reference TRBV7-9 and TRBJ1-2): DTGVSQNPRHKITKRGQNVTFRCDPISEHNRLYWYRQTLGQGPEFLTYFQNEAQLEKSRLLSDRFSAERPKGSFSTLEIQRTEQGDSAMYLCASSSGQGAYGYTFGSGTRLTVV.

There are a few counts of this clone. The CDR3 DNA sequence: TGTGCCATCTTGGACATCGGCAACACCGGGGAGCTGTTTTTT. It yields the protein CAILDIGNTGELFF. The chain uses TRBV10-3 and TRBJ2-2, with a tentative D call TRBD1 (5 bases). CDR1 and CDR2 from the germline V gene are ENHRY and SYGVKD. V was shortened by 8 bases and J by 2 bases, with 12 bases between the two germline ends. The CDR3 has 14 amino acids.

This clone was counted a single time. This chain connects TRBV6-1 to TRBJ2-4; maybe TRBD1 (6 bases). Germline loops: CDR1 MNHNS, CDR2 SASEGT. The V end was cut by 5 bases, the J end by 10 bases, with 15 bases between. The CDR3 is 13 residues long. CDR3 sequence (DNA): TGTGCCAGCAGTCCCTATGCCGGACAGATTCAGTACTTC. It is translated as CASSPYAGQIQYF.

This clone has a handful of counts. V usage is TRBV4-1 and J usage is TRBJ2-7; tentatively, D is TRBD1 (5 bases). CDR3 length equals 16 residues. V was clipped by 0 bases and J by 4 bases, with 16 bases between them. Per germline, CDR1 MGHRA and CDR2 YSYEKL. DNA of the CDR3: TGCGCCAGCAGCCAAGATAACGGGCAGGGATATTACGAGCAGTACTTC. It yields the protein CASSQDNGQGYYEQYF.

The chain uses TRBV7-2 and TRBJ2-2; 8 bases fit TRBD2. J lost 0 bases, V lost 3 bases, and 6 bases had no gene match. Germline CDR1 is SGHTA and CDR2 is FQGNSA. The CDR3 totals 17 residues. The CDR3 region has the DNA TGTGCCAGCAGCTTCGTGTCTAGCGGGTCGAACACCGGGGAGCTGTTTTTT. It yields the protein CASSFVSSGSNTGELFF.

V gene TRBV25-1 combines with J gene TRBJ2-7; 9 bases align to TRBD2. In germline, CDR1 is MGHDK, CDR2 SYGVNS. Trimming took 3 bases from V and 5 from J; bases not matched to a gene: 5. CDR3 length: 14 amino acids. CDR3 sequence: CASSEAGGPHEQYF. The CDR3 coding sequence is TGTGCCAGCAGTGAGGCGGGAGGGCCCCACGAGCAGTACTTC.

J is TRBJ2-2 and V is TRBV5-1; 11 bases agree with TRBD2. The germline gives CDR1 SGHRS, CDR2 YFSETQ. The J segment lost 2 bases and the V segment lost 2 bases, leaving 5 bases of the junction unmatched. The CDR3 extends over 17 amino acids. The CDR3 loop is CASSFLAGGLNTGELFF. The CDR3 DNA sequence: TGCGCCAGCAGCTTTCTAGCGGGAGGCCTAAACACCGGGGAGCTGTTTTTT. Filled out from reference TRBV5-1 and TRBJ2-2, the complete variable domain reads KAGVTQTPRYLIKTRGQQVTLSCSPISGHRSVSWYQQTPGQGLQFLFEYFSETQRNKGNFPGRFSGRQFSNSRSEMNVSTLELGDSALYLCASSFLAGGLNTGELFFGEGSRLTVL.

The genes are TRBV29-1 and TRBJ1-1; TRBD1 might be the D (5 bases). The CDR3 runs to 13 residues. Trimming removed 5 bases at V and 4 bases at J, with 14 bases between. Germline CDR1 reads SQVTM; CDR2 reads ANQGSEA. As DNA, the CDR3 is TGCAGCGTTCCTGGGGGGGGAGGCACTGAAGCTTTCTTT. Its translation is CSVPGGGGTEAFF.

This clone turned up a few times. The chain joins TRBV7-9 to TRBJ1-2; D gene ambiguous. The CDR3 has 14 residues. CDR1 and CDR2 (germline): SEHNR, FQNEAQ (reference sequence). V lost 1 base and J 3 bases, leaving 9 bases between the germline ends. As DNA, the CDR3 is TGTGCCAGCAGCTTAGACGGGGTTCACTATGGCTACACCTTC. Residues: CASSLDGVHYGYTF.

The V and J genes are TRBV27 and TRBJ1-2, with 9 bases matching TRBD1. CDR1 is MNHEY, CDR2 SMNVEV, per germline (reference sequence). Trimming cost V 3 bases and J 0 bases; bases outside gene matches: 2. There are 15 residues in the CDR3. The CDR3 sequence is CASSFRTGANYGYTF. CDR3 DNA sequence: TGTGCCAGCAGTTTTAGGACAGGGGCTAACTATGGCTACACCTTC.

This chain connects TRBV7-9 to TRBJ1-2; D unresolved. CDR1 is SEHNR and CDR2 is FQNEAQ in the germline V gene (reference sequence). CDR3 length: 14 amino acids. V gave up 6 bases and J gave up 4 bases, with 15 bases separating them. Written as DNA, the CDR3 is TGTGCCAGCAGGCGGCCCCTCGTATTCTATGGCTACACCTTC. As protein: CASRRPLVFYGYTF.

This clone was counted a few times. The chain joins TRBV27 to TRBJ2-6; 8 positions agree with TRBD2. The germline gives CDR1 MNHEY, CDR2 SMNVEV (reference sequence). V dropped 5 bases and J dropped 1; count of bases not matched to a gene: 1. The CDR3 has 15 residues. DNA for the CDR3: TGTGCCAGCAGTCGGGGGGGGTCTGGGGCCAACGTCCTGACTTTC. Its protein is CASSRGGSGANVLTF.

This rearrangement joins TRBV11-2 to TRBJ2-3, with unresolved D. The CDR3 has 13 amino acids. With 5 bases removed from V and 6 bases from J, the gap between germline ends came to 12 bases. Germline assignment: CDR1 SGHAT and CDR2 FQNNGV. DNA of the CDR3: TGTGCCAGCAGCCTGTCCGACTCGGATACGCAGTATTTT. Its translation is CASSLSDSDTQYF.

This clone showed up just a few times. This chain uses TRBV5-1 with TRBJ2-7, with TRBD1 matching 8 bases. After removal of 4 bases from V and 2 bases from J, the junction contained 5 bases not matched to a gene. The CDR3 has 14 residues. CDR1 and CDR2 from the germline V gene are SGHRS and YFSETQ. CDR3: CASSPTGDTYEQYF. DNA for the CDR3: TGCGCCAGCAGCCCGACAGGGGACACCTACGAGCAGTACTTC.

The gene calls are TRBV9 and TRBJ2-1; 9 nucleotides agree with TRBD1. Germline CDR1 is SGDLS and CDR2 is YYNGEE. V lost 3 bases to trimming and J lost 5 bases; unmatched junction nucleotides: 3. CDR3 length equals 14 residues. The CDR3 protein is CASSAGQGNNEQFF. The CDR3 DNA follows: TGTGCCAGCAGCGCGGGACAGGGAAACAATGAGCAGTTCTTC.